This TCR beta chain is drawn from a study of CD8 T cells in ankylosing spondylitis. A word on this clonotype: Its antigen is undetermined.

Study outcomes and limitations: Earlier reports found some motif variants in synovial fluid and blood in reactive arthritis. Fewer than ten highly homologous variants made up a TCR beta motif that seemed to typify ankylosing spondylitis blood. Matched ankylosing spondylitis synovial fluid reportedly contained a significantly enriched population of disease-linked clones.

Trimming took off 1 base at V and 4 bases at J, with 19 bases between the two ends. The length of the CDR3 is 17 residues. CDR1 is SGHRS and CDR2 is YFSETQ in the germline V gene. Libraries of TCR beta came from quantitative 5'-RACE with molecular barcodes. TCRdb analysed the 5' RACE reads with MiXCR anew, one entry per CDR3 protein. Of around 300,000 distinct CDR3 sequences listed, approximately 10% are singletons. This sequence was found in a female donor with ankylosing spondylitis or in good health (not recorded which). V usage is TRBV5-1 and J usage is TRBJ2-3; D is possibly TRBD2 (5 bases). The sequenced material came from blood, either unsorted or a sorted T cell fraction (not recorded which). CDR3 nucleotide sequence: TGCGCCAGCAGCTTGCCGGTCTCTCTAGCCAGCGCAGATACGCAGTATTTT. This translates into CASSLPVSLASADTQYF.